The next 22 T cell receptor beta chains were all read from a single sample in a study of blood T cell repertoires in COVID-19 (dated by TCRdb to the early 2020s). The library came from the immunoSEQ multiplex PCR assay. Not all clones reach the TCRdb copy of this immuneACCESS table, which keeps in-frame sequences only. Checked studies attribute under half of the gap to unresolved V genes and leave the rest unexplained. The sample profile shows about 180,000 clones; approximately 89% of them were found once. The ten top clones hold 3.5% to 5% of the sample. Material: peripheral blood. These receptors all stem from a woman in her 30s with acute or convalescent COVID-19.

This sequence joins TRBV3-1 (or the pseudogene TRBV3-2) and TRBJ2-3; 13 bases are shared with TRBD2. The CDR3 contains 16 residues. After removal of 4 bases from V and 2 bases from J, the junction contained 3 bases not matched to a gene. Germline CDR1 is LGHDT and CDR2 is YNNKEL (reference sequence). The CDR3 region is CASSLTSGRFTDTQYF. The DNA of the CDR3 is TGTGCCAGCAGCCTGACTAGCGGGAGGTTCACAGATACGCAGTATTTT.

This clone has more than one count but fewer than ten. The chain combines TRBV5-1 with TRBJ2-1; 7 nucleotides line up with TRBD2. The CDR3 consists of 16 residues. V lost 5 bases, J lost 4 bases, and 12 bases stayed unmatched. In germline, CDR1 is SGHRS, CDR2 YFSETQ. CDR3 in amino acids: CASRNEAAGEYNEQFF. The DNA of the CDR3 is TGCGCCAGCAGGAACGAGGCGGCGGGGGAATACAATGAGCAGTTCTTC.

The chain combines TRBV6-1 with TRBJ2-1; 8 nucleotides match TRBD2. With 2 bases clipped from V and 0 bases from J, the junction kept 0 bases outside the gene matches. Germline V lookup: CDR1 MNHNS, CDR2 SASEGT. The length of the CDR3 is 15 residues. The chain's CDR3 is CASSELAGSYNEQFF. In nucleotides, the CDR3 is TGTGCCAGCAGTGAACTAGCGGGCTCCTACAATGAGCAGTTCTTC.

V is TRBV2 and J is TRBJ1-2; no clear D gene. V gave up 4 bases and J gave up 5 bases, with 20 bases separating them. This CDR3 contains 16 residues. Germline CDR1 is SNHLY and CDR2 is FYNNEI. CDR3 region: CASSALQGSLGYGYTF. The CDR3 nucleotides read TGTGCCAGCAGTGCGCTTCAAGGATCCCTCGGGTATGGCTACACCTTC.

The V call is TRBV20-1, the J call TRBJ2-5; D gene ambiguous. The V gene's germline CDR1 is DFQATT and CDR2 SNEGSKA (reference sequence). Trimming took off 5 bases at V and 1 base at J, with 5 bases between the two ends. The CDR3 length is 11 residues. The chain's CDR3 is CSALRQETQYF. CDR3 coding DNA: TGCAGTGCTCTCCGCCAAGAGACCCAGTACTTC.

The chain links TRBV5-8 to TRBJ1-6; D call uncertain. Per germline, CDR1 SGHTS and CDR2 YDEGEE. The CDR3 loop spans 16 amino acids. Deletions cut 0 bases from V and 9 bases from J, with 16 bases between. The CDR3 bases are TGTGCCAGCAGCTTGGAACACGAGGCCGGAGGTTCACCCCTCCACTTT. Translating it yields CASSLEHEAGGSPLHF.

This clone was detected only once. This clone may be a read error of a much larger clone one base away. The chain employs TRBV5-5 and TRBJ2-7; D ambiguous. The germline CDR1 and CDR2 sequences are SGHKS and YYEKEE (reference sequence). Trimming pared 4 bases from V and 2 bases from J, leaving 4 bases between. The CDR3 contains 11 residues. This CDR3 reads CASSRAYEQYF. The CDR3 bases are TGTGCCAGCAGCCGGGCCTACGAGCAGTACTTC.

This clone was found a few times. This rearrangement joins TRBV25-1 to TRBJ1-6, with D tentatively TRBD1 (5 bases). Germline loops: CDR1 MGHDK, CDR2 SYGVNS. This CDR3 comprises 16 residues. Trimming stripped 1 base from V and 6 bases from J, with 13 bases between. CDR3 coding DNA: TGTGCCAGCAGTGAATCGGCGGACCAGGGTAATTCACCCCTCCACTTT. It encodes CASSESADQGNSPLHF. Full variable domain (remainder filled in from reference TRBV25-1 and TRBJ1-6): EADIYQTPRYLVIGTGKKITLECSQTMGHDKMYWYQQDPGMELHLIHYSYGVNSTEKGDLSSESTVSRIRTEHFPLTLESARPSHTSQYLCASSESADQGNSPLHFGNGTRLTVT.

CDR3 protein: CASSLTGPNEQFF. DNA for the CDR3: TGCGCCAGCAGCCTAACGGGTCCCAATGAGCAGTTCTTC. This chain connects TRBV4-1 to TRBJ2-1; D call uncertain. From germline, CDR1 is MGHRA and CDR2 YSYEKL. The V gene lost 4 bases and the J gene lost 6 bases, with 10 bases spanning the gap. CDR3 length equals 13 residues.

This clone was recorded only once. The V and J genes are TRBV12-5 and TRBJ2-1; D ambiguous. This CDR3 comprises 12 residues. Per the germline V gene, CDR1 is LGHNT and CDR2 is FRNRAP. V shed 1 base and J shed 7 bases, with 5 bases lying between them. Here the CDR3 reads CASGLASNEQFF. Written as DNA, the CDR3 is TGTGCTAGTGGTTTGGCCTCTAATGAGCAGTTCTTC.

The J gene is TRBJ2-1, the V gene TRBV12-2; whether TRBD2, the table's D call, matches the DNA was not checked. TRBV12-2 is shown as a pseudogene. The CDR3 contains 17 residues. The CDR3 DNA reads TGTGCAAGTCGCCCCCCCGGGGTTAGCGGGAGTAACGATGAGCAGTTCTTC. Translating it yields CASRPPGVSGSNDEQFF.

V is TRBV10-2 and J is TRBJ2-5, with 8 bases matching TRBD2. In germline, CDR1 is WSHSY, CDR2 SAAADI. Trimming at V came to 7 bases and at J to 3 bases, leaving 7 bases not matched to a gene. The CDR3 is made up of 14 amino acids. The CDR3 loop reads CASNSGLGEETQYF. CDR3 nucleotide sequence: TGCGCCAGCAACTCGGGACTAGGGGAAGAGACCCAGTACTTC.

The chain links TRBV12-3 or TRBV12-4 to TRBJ2-3; D is unresolved. The CDR3 runs to 11 residues. Trimming took off 5 bases at V and 6 bases at J, with 6 bases between the two ends. CDR3 sequence reads: CASSPRDTQYF. Here the CDR3 DNA reads TGTGCCAGCAGTCCTAGGGATACGCAGTATTTT.

The genes are TRBV28 and TRBJ1-6, with D perhaps matching TRBD1 (6 bases). The V end lost 3 bases, the J end lost 9 bases, and 12 bases lay between the germline ends. This CDR3 region has 14 residues. CDR1 and CDR2 from the germline V gene are MDHEN and SYDVKM. CDR3 DNA: TGTGCCAGCAGTTTCGGGACAACGATTTCACCCCTCCACTTT. This sequence encodes CASSFGTTISPLHF. Supplemented by reference TRBV28 and TRBJ1-6, the full variable domain reads DVKVTQSSRYLVKRTGEKVFLECVQDMDHENMFWYRQDPGLGLRLIYFSYDVKMKEKGDIPEGYSVSREKKERFSLILESASTNQTSMYLCASSFGTTISPLHFGNGTRLTVT.

This clone was picked up one time. The chain couples TRBV29-1 to TRBJ2-7; D is possibly TRBD1 (5 bases). There are 11 residues in the CDR3. CDR1 and CDR2 (germline): SQVTM, ANQGSEA. V was clipped by 4 bases and J by 6 bases, with 10 bases between them. The CDR3 DNA is TGCAGCGTTGGGAGTCAGGGCGAGCAGTACTTC. Translation gives CSVGSQGEQYF.

The chain couples TRBV12-3 or TRBV12-4 to TRBJ2-1; D gene ambiguous. The CDR3 contains 11 residues. Trimming took 6 bases from V and 15 from J, leaving 15 bases between them. The CDR3, as DNA: TGTGCCAGCAGCCCCAGTGGAGTCCCGTTCTTC. Translating gives CASSPSGVPFF.

The chain carries TRBV28 and TRBJ2-3; D is possibly TRBD1 (7 bases). Germline V gene lookup returns CDR1 MDHEN and CDR2 SYDVKM. The length of the CDR3 is 15 residues. Trimming pared 3 bases from V and 1 base from J, leaving 11 bases between. CDR3 region: CASSFRGEGTDTQYF. The CDR3 DNA is TGTGCCAGCAGTTTCAGGGGGGAGGGCACAGATACGCAGTATTTT.

V gene TRBV15 combines with J gene TRBJ1-1, with no clear D. V was clipped by 3 bases and J by 1 base, with 9 bases between them. This CDR3 region has 14 residues. CDR1 and CDR2 from the germline V gene are LNHNV and YYDKDF (reference sequence). In nucleotides, the CDR3 is TGTGCCACCAGCAGTGGACTCAGGAACACTGAAGCTTTCTTT. Its protein is CATSSGLRNTEAFF.

This chain uses TRBV10-3 with TRBJ2-3; tentative D call: TRBD1 (5 bases). V shed 3 bases and J shed 6 bases, with 7 bases lying between them. The germline CDR1 and CDR2 sequences are ENHRY and SYGVKD. CDR3 length: 12 residues. CDR3 loop: CAISDGADTQYF. The DNA of the CDR3 is TGTGCCATCAGTGATGGGGCCGATACGCAGTATTTT.

The chain recombines TRBV7-9 with TRBJ2-1, with a possible D match to TRBD2 (5 bases). The CDR3 loop spans 14 amino acids. Germline V gives CDR1 SEHNR, CDR2 FQNEAQ (reference sequence). The V end lost 1 base, the J end lost 7 bases, and 11 bases lay between the germline ends. Here the CDR3 reads CASSLGLGGNEQFF. The CDR3 DNA sequence: TGTGCCAGCAGCTTAGGGCTAGGCGGGAATGAGCAGTTCTTC. Based on the CDR3 plus reference TRBV7-9 and TRBJ2-1, the full variable domain is DTGVSQNPRHKITKRGQNVTFRCDPISEHNRLYWYRQTLGQGPEFLTYFQNEAQLEKSRLLSDRFSAERPKGSFSTLEIQRTEQGDSAMYLCASSLGLGGNEQFFGPGTRLTVL.

The chain is built from TRBV28 and TRBJ1-3, with D unresolved. Germline-derived CDR1 and CDR2 are MDHEN and SYDVKM. The V end lost 7 bases, the J end lost 8 bases, and 18 bases lay between the germline ends. This CDR3 is 14 amino acids long. CDR3 protein: CASNPRGREDTIYF. In nucleotides, the CDR3 is TGTGCCAGCAACCCGCGGGGAAGGGAAGACACCATATATTTT.

The chain has TRBV10-1 and TRBJ1-1; 8 bases fit TRBD1. Germline V gene data show CDR1 as WNHNN and CDR2 as SYGVQD (reference sequence). The CDR3 contains 14 residues. V lost 3 bases and J lost 3; bases outside the gene matches: 3. CDR3 sequence (DNA): TGCGCCAGCAGTGACGGGACAGGCGACACTGAAGCTTTCTTT. This sequence encodes CASSDGTGDTEAFF.